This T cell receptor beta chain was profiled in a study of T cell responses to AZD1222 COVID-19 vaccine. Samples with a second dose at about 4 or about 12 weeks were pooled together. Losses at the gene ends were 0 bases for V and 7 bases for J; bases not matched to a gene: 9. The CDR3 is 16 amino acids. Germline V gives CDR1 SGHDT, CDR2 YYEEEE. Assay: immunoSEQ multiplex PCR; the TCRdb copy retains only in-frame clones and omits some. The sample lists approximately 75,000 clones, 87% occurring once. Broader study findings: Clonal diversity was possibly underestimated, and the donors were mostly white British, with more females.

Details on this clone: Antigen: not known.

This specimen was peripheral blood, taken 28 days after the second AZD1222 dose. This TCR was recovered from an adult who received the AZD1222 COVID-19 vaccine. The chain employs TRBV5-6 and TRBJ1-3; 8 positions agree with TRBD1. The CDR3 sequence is CASSLGSDRALNTIYF. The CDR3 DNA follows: TGTGCCAGCAGCTTGGGTTCGGACAGGGCGTTGAACACCATATATTTT.